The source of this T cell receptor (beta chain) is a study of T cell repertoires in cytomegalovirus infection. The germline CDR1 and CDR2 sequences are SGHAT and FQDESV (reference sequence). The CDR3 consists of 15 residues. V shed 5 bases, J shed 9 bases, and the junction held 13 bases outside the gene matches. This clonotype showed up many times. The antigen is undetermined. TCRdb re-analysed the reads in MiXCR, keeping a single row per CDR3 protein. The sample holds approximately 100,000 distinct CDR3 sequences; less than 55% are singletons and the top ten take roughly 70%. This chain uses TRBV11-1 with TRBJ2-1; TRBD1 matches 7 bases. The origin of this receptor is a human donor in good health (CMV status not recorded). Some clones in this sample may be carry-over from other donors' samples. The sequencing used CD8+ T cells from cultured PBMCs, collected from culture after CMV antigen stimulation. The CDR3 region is CASSPTTGWHIEQFF. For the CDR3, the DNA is TGTGCCAGCAGCCCAACGACAGGGTGGCATATTGAGCAGTTCTTC.